The 26 T cell receptor beta chains listed next were all sequenced from one sample in a study of blood T cells in healthy people across ages. A second roughly 6 to 12 cycle PCR used barcoded and J-beta primers. Using its own MiXCR run on the 5' RACE reads, TCRdb lists one record per CDR3 protein. The sample includes roughly 1 million distinct CDR3 sequences, around 27% of them seen just once. These records were also assigned to another study, of T cells of mothers and their children.

The sample consisted of blood. These receptors originate from a girl aged 2 to 9 in good health.

This chain uses TRBV7-8 with TRBJ1-2, with TRBD1 identical over 9 bases. Trimming removed 5 bases from V and 8 bases from J; junction bases left unmatched: 9. CDR3 length: 14 residues. Germline CDR1 is SGHVS and CDR2 is FQNEAQ. Here the CDR3 DNA reads TGTGCCAGCAGCATTTTTACAGGGGGCCTGGGCTACACCTTC. This translates into CASSIFTGGLGYTF.

This chain uses TRBV19 with TRBJ2-1, with 8 bases fitting TRBD1. Trimming cost V 6 bases and J 5 bases; bases outside gene matches: 9. The CDR3 loop spans 15 amino acids. Germline CDR1 and CDR2: LNHDA and SQIVND (reference sequence). The CDR3 bases are TGTGCCAGTAGAGGACCAGGGGGCTCTCACAATGAGCAGTTCTTC. Translating gives CASRGPGGSHNEQFF.

The chain carries TRBV28 and TRBJ1-2; 10 bases agree with TRBD1. J gave up 4 bases and V 6 bases, and 11 bases lay outside the gene matches. Germline V gene data show CDR1 as MDHEN and CDR2 as SYDVKM. The CDR3 has 16 residues. CDR3 amino acids: CASRSTGGAPPYGYTF. CDR3 in DNA: TGTGCCAGCAGATCGACAGGGGGCGCACCCCCCTATGGCTACACCTTC.

The chain employs TRBV7-9 and TRBJ1-5, with TRBD1 as a possible D gene (6 bases). CDR1 is SEHNR, CDR2 FQNEAQ, per germline (reference sequence). The V end lost 4 bases, the J end lost 14 bases, and 12 bases lay between the germline ends. CDR3 length equals 11 residues. Here the CDR3 reads CASSSGDNEHF. The DNA of the CDR3 is TGTGCCAGCAGCTCAGGGGACAACGAGCATTTT.

This rearrangement joins TRBV11-2 to TRBJ2-3, with 7 bases aligning to TRBD1. Germline values: CDR1 SGHAT, CDR2 FQNNGV. CDR3 length equals 15 residues. Trimming removed 4 bases from V and 6 bases from J; junction bases left unmatched: 10. CDR3 residues: CASSSGTALVDTQYF. The CDR3, as DNA: TGTGCCAGCAGCTCCGGGACAGCCCTCGTGGATACGCAGTATTTT.

This clonotype has a count of ten or more. The genes are TRBV7-9 and TRBJ2-7; no reliable D call. Germline V gene lookup returns CDR1 SEHNR and CDR2 FQNEAQ (reference sequence). V was trimmed by 3 bases and J by 3 bases, leaving 6 bases between them. The CDR3 spans 12 residues. As DNA, the CDR3 is TGTGCCAGCAGCTTTGGCGACTACGAGCAGTACTTC. Translated, it gives CASSFGDYEQYF. Based on the CDR3 plus reference TRBV7-9 and TRBJ2-7, the full variable domain is DTGVSQNPRHKITKRGQNVTFRCDPISEHNRLYWYRQTLGQGPEFLTYFQNEAQLEKSRLLSDRFSAERPKGSFSTLEIQRTEQGDSAMYLCASSFGDYEQYFGPGTRLTVT.

In this sample, this clonotype turned up a few times. The chain combines TRBV2 with TRBJ1-5; TRBD1 might be the D (6 bases). The CDR3 has 15 amino acids. V dropped 6 bases and J dropped 3 bases, with 15 bases sitting between them. Germline CDR1 and CDR2: SNHLY and FYNNEI. In nucleotides, the CDR3 is TGTGCCAGCAGGGACAGAGGGGGGGACAATCAGCCCCAGCATTTT. Residues: CASRDRGGDNQPQHF.

This clonotype was detected a few times. This chain uses TRBV6-4 with TRBJ2-1; possible D gene TRBD2, 6 bases. Germline assignment: CDR1 MRHNA and CDR2 SNTAGT. The CDR3 has 15 residues. V lost 0 bases and J 0 bases, leaving 6 bases between the germline ends. The chain's CDR3 is CASSDSAGSYNEQFF. The CDR3 DNA sequence: TGTGCCAGCAGTGACTCAGCGGGCTCCTACAATGAGCAGTTCTTC.

The V gene is TRBV6-5, the J gene TRBJ2-1; the match to TRBD2 covers 13 bases. From germline, CDR1 is MNHEY and CDR2 SVGAGI. There are 20 residues in the CDR3. V shed 4 bases and J 5 bases; nucleotides not matched to a gene: 17. In nucleotides, the CDR3 is TGTGCCAGCAGTTCATTACCGGGACTAGCGGGAATAAATTCTGACAATGAGCAGTTCTTC. Translated: CASSSLPGLAGINSDNEQFF.

The V call is TRBV9, the J call TRBJ2-3; D is unclear. The germline V gene has CDR1 SGDLS and CDR2 YYNGEE. The CDR3 loop spans 15 amino acids. Trimming pared 5 bases from V and 4 bases from J, leaving 17 bases between. The CDR3 region is CASSRAGYNPDTQYF. The CDR3 DNA is TGTGCCAGCAGTCGTGCCGGGTACAACCCAGATACGCAGTATTTT.

The sample holds a few counts of this clonotype. The CDR3 coding sequence is TGTGCCAGCAGTTTGGGGGACTCCTTCTCCTACAATGAGCAGTTCTTC. It translates to CASSLGDSFSYNEQFF. The chain uses TRBV12-3 or TRBV12-4 and TRBJ2-1; D possibly corresponds to TRBD2 (6 bases). The V gene lost 3 bases and the J gene lost 0 bases, with 12 bases spanning the gap. The CDR3 has 16 residues.

V is TRBV12-3 or TRBV12-4 and J is TRBJ2-7; the D is unclear. The germline V and J ends were trimmed by 1 base and 2 bases, with 9 bases remaining between them. The CDR3 contains 14 residues. CDR3 sequence (DNA): TGTGCCAGCAGTTTAGGGCAGAAAACCTACGAGCAGTACTTC. Its translation: CASSLGQKTYEQYF.

Only a few counts were recorded for this clonotype. The chain links TRBV27 to TRBJ1-6; no reliable D call. Germline V gene lookup returns CDR1 MNHEY and CDR2 SMNVEV (reference sequence). The CDR3 has 14 amino acids. The ends were cut back, 6 bases at V and 6 bases at J, with 12 bases in the middle. DNA for the CDR3: TGTGCCAGCAGCCCTGGGTTACCTAATTCACCCCTCCACTTT. It specifies CASSPGLPNSPLHF.

The rearrangement uses TRBV4-3 and TRBJ1-2; no clear D. Trimming took off 3 bases at V and 4 bases at J, with 9 bases between the two ends. Germline V gene sequence: CDR1 LGHNA, CDR2 YSLEER. CDR3 length: 13 amino acids. The CDR3 sequence: CASSQQEFYGYTF. The CDR3 DNA follows: TGCGCCAGCAGCCAGCAGGAGTTCTATGGCTACACCTTC.

At least ten counts were recorded for this clonotype. The chain carries TRBV28 and TRBJ2-1; D unclear. The CDR3 extends over 12 amino acids. CDR1 and CDR2 from the germline V gene are MDHEN and SYDVKM. V lost 1 base, J lost 7 bases, and 5 bases lay in between. CDR3 sequence (DNA): TGTGCCAGCAGTTTATTTGGGAATGAGCAGTTCTTC. Amino acid sequence: CASSLFGNEQFF.

There are a few counts of this clonotype. The chain recombines TRBV18 with TRBJ2-7; D is ambiguous. TRBJ2-1 matches the DNA end more closely, so the J call is doubtful. The CDR3 consists of 14 residues. CDR1 and CDR2 (germline): KGHSH, LQKENI. The CDR3 DNA reads TGTGCCAGCTCACCACAGGCTCATGACAATGAGCAGTTCTTC. Residues: CASSPQAHDNEQFF.

The rearrangement joins TRBV4-1 to TRBJ2-5; no reliable D call. The J call is in doubt because the DNA end fits TRBJ2-7 better. Germline V gene lookup returns CDR1 MGHRA and CDR2 YSYEKL. There are 16 residues in the CDR3. The CDR3 spells CASSQDYQLPSYEQYF. The CDR3 DNA reads as TGCGCCAGCAGCCAAGATTACCAGCTACCTTCCTACGAGCAGTACTTC.

This clonotype was observed a handful of times. CDR3 in amino acids: CATSRDWGSIEGETQYF. As DNA, the CDR3 is TGTGCCACCAGCAGAGATTGGGGTAGCATAGAGGGAGAGACCCAGTACTTC. The V gene is TRBV15, the J gene TRBJ2-5; D possibly corresponds to TRBD2 (5 bases). Trimming left V 0 bases short and J 4 bases short, with 18 bases between. Germline assignment: CDR1 LNHNV and CDR2 YYDKDF (reference sequence). This CDR3 spans 17 amino acids.

This clonotype has only a few counts. The chain combines TRBV29-1 with TRBJ2-1; 7 bases line up with TRBD2. CDR1 is SQVTM and CDR2 is ANQGSEA in the germline V gene. The CDR3 loop spans 14 amino acids. CDR3: CSAGLVGAVNEQFF. In nucleotides, the CDR3 is TGCAGTGCCGGACTAGTGGGAGCTGTGAATGAGCAGTTCTTC.

CDR3 region: CASSLNSVNEQFF. For the CDR3, the DNA is TGTGCCAGCAGTTTAAACTCCGTAAATGAGCAGTTCTTC. This chain links TRBV27 with TRBJ2-5; D remains unclear. The J call may be incorrect, as the DNA end agrees better with TRBJ2-1. This CDR3 spans 13 amino acids. The germline gives CDR1 MNHEY, CDR2 SMNVEV (reference sequence).

The chain links TRBV6-6 to TRBJ2-7; D possibly corresponds to TRBD1 (5 bases). This CDR3 is built from 15 residues. CDR1 is MNHNY, CDR2 SVGAGI, per germline (reference sequence). V dropped 2 bases and J dropped 7 bases, with 18 bases sitting between them. CDR3 sequence reads: CASSYVARESEEQYF. CDR3 DNA sequence: TGTGCCAGCAGTTACGTCGCCAGGGAATCGGAGGAGCAGTACTTC.

The genes are TRBV4-3 and TRBJ1-1; the D gene is possibly TRBD1 (6 bases). The CDR3 totals 13 residues. Trimming removed 6 bases at V and 10 bases at J, with 18 bases between. Germline values: CDR1 LGHNA, CDR2 YSLEER. The CDR3 here is CASSQDSAKRAFF. The CDR3 nucleotides are TGCGCCAGCAGTCAGGACAGCGCCAAGAGAGCTTTCTTT.

This clonotype was observed a few times. The chain couples TRBV4-1 to TRBJ2-2, with 12 bases fitting TRBD2. J was trimmed by 6 bases and V by 0 bases; bases with no gene match: 5. This CDR3 has 17 residues. Looked up from germline, CDR1 is MGHRA and CDR2 is YSYEKL. The CDR3 nucleotides are TGCGCCAGCAGCCAAGACAGACTAGCGGGAGAACCCGGGGAGCTGTTTTTT. It specifies CASSQDRLAGEPGELFF.

In this sample, this clonotype turned up a few times. This chain links TRBV2 with TRBJ2-5, with 11 bases that match TRBD2. The CDR3 totals 14 residues. CDR1 and CDR2 from the germline V gene are SNHLY and FYNNEI. J gave up 5 bases and V 10 bases, and 9 bases lay outside the gene matches. CDR3 nucleotide sequence: TGTGCCATCTTTGGACTAGCGGGCCGGGAGACCCAGTACTTC. Amino acid sequence: CAIFGLAGRETQYF. The full variable domain, its missing parts supplied by reference TRBV2 and TRBJ2-5, is EPEVTQTPSHQVTQMGQEVILRCVPISNHLYFYWYRQILGQKVEFLVSFYNNEISEKSEIFDDQFSVERPDGSNFTLKIRSTKLEDSAMYFCAIFGLAGRETQYFGPGTRLLVL.

A few counts support this clonotype. This chain links TRBV6-6 with TRBJ2-4, with D hard to call. CDR3 length equals 16 residues. CDR1 is MNHNY, CDR2 SVGAGI, per germline (reference sequence). V was clipped by 6 bases and J by 0 bases, with 15 bases between them. CDR3 loop: CASSRPDSLAKNIQYF. In DNA, the CDR3 is TGTGCCAGCAGCCGCCCTGATTCTCTAGCCAAAAACATTCAGTACTTC.

V usage is TRBV6-5 and J usage is TRBJ2-7; 7 bases line up with TRBD1. The trim removed 6 bases at V and 1 base at J, leaving 6 bases unmatched. Per germline, CDR1 MNHEY and CDR2 SVGAGI. The CDR3 is 14 amino acids. The CDR3 region has the DNA TGTGCCAGCAGGCCCGGGACAGTATCCTACGAGCAGTACTTC. Its translation is CASRPGTVSYEQYF.